This TCR beta chain stems from a study of graft-versus-host responses after intestinal transplantation. As concerns this clone: The antigen is not known.

Trimming removed 5 bases from V and 2 bases from J; junction bases left unmatched: 8. This CDR3 contains 15 residues. Germline CDR1 is MNHNY and CDR2 is SVGAGI (reference sequence). The protocol was immunoSEQ multiplex PCR, while the TCRdb copy is restricted to in-frame clones and leaves out a portion. This sample has about 110,000 clones; over 80% occur once, and the top ten carry over 0.55%. The sequences come from unstimulated CD4+ T cells sorted from spleen or lymph node cells, collected before transplant. The origin of this receptor is a human donor who was the organ donor for an intestinal transplant. The chain employs TRBV6-6 and TRBJ2-5, with 7 bases fitting TRBD1. CDR3 residues: CASSKGQPGQETQYF. CDR3 bases: TGTGCCAGCAGTAAGGGACAGCCGGGGCAAGAGACCCAGTACTTC.